The 20 T cell receptor beta chains given below trace back to one sample, sequenced in a study of T cells in Graves' hyperthyroidism and ophthalmopathy. Amplified TCR beta CDR3 regions derived from RNA transcripts. RT-PCR in the first round (using the HTBI primer set) targeted the TCR CDR3. TCRdb re-called the multiplex PCR reads through MiXCR, storing one row per CDR3 protein. The sample shows a few hundred thousand distinct CDR3 sequences, roughly 14% of them seen only once. Sequences were obtained from blood. These receptors came from a woman aged 18-30 years with Graves' hyperthyroidism.

This rearrangement joins TRBV4-2 to TRBJ2-5; maybe TRBD2 (5 bases). Germline CDR1 reads LGHNA; CDR2 reads YNFKEQ. V lost 3 bases and J lost 5, with 16 bases in between. This CDR3 region has 15 residues. Written as DNA, the CDR3 is TGTGCCAGCAGCCAGGAGGACCTCGCCTTCGAGACCCAGTACTTC. It codes for CASSQEDLAFETQYF.

This chain links TRBV29-1 with TRBJ2-3, with D possibly being TRBD1 or TRBD2 (5 bases each). V lost 5 bases, J lost 4 bases, and 10 bases lay in between. CDR1 SQVTM and CDR2 ANQGSEA come from the germline V gene. The length of the CDR3 is 12 residues. The CDR3 loop is CSVWGNADTQYF. CDR3 DNA sequence: TGCAGCGTTTGGGGGAATGCAGATACGCAGTATTTT.

At least ten counts were recorded for this clonotype. The chain has TRBV30 and TRBJ2-3; 12 bases match TRBD2. The V gene's germline CDR1 is GTSNPN and CDR2 SVGIG (reference sequence). The CDR3 sequence is 15 residues long. Trimming took 5 bases from V and 2 from J; bases not matched to a gene: 5. CDR3 nucleotide sequence: TGTGCCTGGCCGGGACTAGCGGGCTTCACAGATACGCAGTATTTT. The encoded protein is CAWPGLAGFTDTQYF.

This clonotype was seen many times. The rearrangement uses TRBV7-8 and TRBJ2-4, with 8 bases that match TRBD2. This CDR3 has 20 amino acids. V lost 0 bases and J lost 0; bases outside the gene matches: 13. Germline V gene sequence: CDR1 SGHVS, CDR2 FQNEAQ. CDR3 in amino acids: CASSLAGLVNERRAKNIQYF. The CDR3 DNA is TGTGCCAGCAGCTTAGCGGGACTAGTGAATGAACGTCGAGCCAAAAACATTCAGTACTTC.

This clonotype was recorded many times. The chain has TRBV3-1 and TRBJ2-1; 12 bases map to TRBD2. In germline, CDR1 is LGHDT, CDR2 YNNKEL (reference sequence). The trim removed 4 bases at V and 7 bases at J, leaving 5 bases unmatched. The CDR3 is 15 residues long. The CDR3 here is CASSPLAGGRNEQFF. Here the CDR3 DNA reads TGTGCCAGCAGCCCGCTAGCGGGAGGGAGAAATGAGCAGTTCTTC.

This clonotype occurred a few times. The chain has TRBV5-1 and TRBJ2-1; 15 bases are shared with TRBD2. The CDR3 loop spans 17 amino acids. CDR1 and CDR2 from the germline V gene are SGHRS and YFSETQ. The V gene end was trimmed by 4 bases and the J gene end by 6 bases; junction bases not matched to a gene: 8. DNA for the CDR3: TGCGCCAGCAGCCTAACTGGGACTAGCGGGAGGACCAATGAGCAGTTCTTC. Protein: CASSLTGTSGRTNEQFF. Variable domain in full (rest from reference TRBV5-1 and TRBJ2-1): KAGVTQTPRYLIKTRGQQVTLSCSPISGHRSVSWYQQTPGQGLQFLFEYFSETQRNKGNFPGRFSGRQFSNSRSEMNVSTLELGDSALYLCASSLTGTSGRTNEQFFGPGTRLTVL.

This clonotype appeared many times. The chain links TRBV2 to TRBJ2-3; D is uncertain. The CDR3 has 15 residues. V lost 0 bases to trimming and J lost 0 bases, with 7 bases between them. The V gene's germline CDR1 is SNHLY and CDR2 FYNNEI. CDR3 region: CASSEAGPSTDTQYF. CDR3 DNA sequence: TGTGCCAGCAGTGAAGCCGGACCTAGCACAGATACGCAGTATTTT.

The table lists this clonotype with many counts. This rearrangement joins TRBV5-5 to TRBJ2-3; a weak D match, TRBD2 (5 bases). The CDR3 loop spans 16 amino acids. V lost 3 bases, J lost 3 bases, and 17 bases lay in between. CDR1 is SGHKS and CDR2 is YYEKEE in the germline V gene (reference sequence). CDR3: CASSSKRSSGTDTQYF. CDR3 nucleotide sequence: TGTGCCAGCAGCTCGAAGCGGTCCAGCGGTACAGATACGCAGTATTTT.

V and J are TRBV27 and TRBJ2-7; the match to TRBD1 covers 12 bases. Trimming took 6 bases from V and 7 from J; bases not matched to a gene: 13. Per germline, CDR1 MNHEY and CDR2 SMNVEV (reference sequence). CDR3 length: 16 residues. This chain's CDR3 is CASRPTGTGGQEEQYF. The CDR3 bases are TGTGCCAGCAGACCAACCGGGACAGGGGGCCAGGAGGAGCAGTACTTC.

This clonotype occurred many times. The chain couples TRBV6-1 to TRBJ2-7; 10 bases line up with TRBD1. Germline CDR1 is MNHNS and CDR2 is SASEGT. This CDR3 is 14 amino acids long. The junction had 3 bases not matched to a gene; V was cut back by 5 bases and J by 2 bases. In DNA form, the CDR3 reads TGTGCCAGCAGTTGGGGACAGGGGCCCTACGAGCAGTACTTC. This encodes CASSWGQGPYEQYF.

This chain joins TRBV3-1 and TRBJ2-5, with D uncertain. From germline, CDR1 is LGHDT and CDR2 YNNKEL (reference sequence). Trimming pared 6 bases from V and 1 base from J, leaving 12 bases between. The length of the CDR3 is 14 residues. CDR3 nucleotide sequence: TGTGCCAGCAGTCAGATCGGCAGCCAAGAGACCCAGTACTTC. This encodes CASSQIGSQETQYF.

The chain links TRBV10-2 to TRBJ2-5; possible D gene TRBD2, 5 bases. Germline V CDR1 and CDR2: WSHSY, SAAADI. V gave up 9 bases and J gave up 1 base, with 9 bases separating them. This CDR3 comprises 12 residues. CDR3 amino acids: CASGRFQETQYF. In DNA form, the CDR3 reads TGCGCCAGTGGGAGATTCCAAGAGACCCAGTACTTC.

Only a few counts were recorded for this clonotype. The junction departs from the called germline gene at one end, perhaps through a read error. V is TRBV30 and J is TRBJ1-1; weak D call: TRBD1 (6 bases). Germline loops: CDR1 GTSNPN, CDR2 SVGIG (reference sequence). The CDR3 totals 16 residues. The CDR3 nucleotides read TGTGCCCGGAGTTCCCCGGGGGGGGGGCTGCAGACTGAAGCTTTCTTT. Protein product: CARSSPGGGLQTEAFF. The full variable domain, in which reference TRBV30 and TRBJ1-1 provide the parts outside the CDR3, is SQTIHQWPATLVQPVGSPLSLECTVEGTSNPNLYWYRQAAGRGLQLLFYSVGIGQISSEVPQNLSASRPQDRQFILSSKKLLLSDSGFYLCARSSPGGGLQTEAFFGQGTRLTVV.

This clonotype was observed at least ten times. DNA of the CDR3: TGTGCCAGCTCACCACAGATGGGCAGGAACGGGGAGACCCAGTACTTC. This encodes CASSPQMGRNGETQYF. V and J are TRBV18 and TRBJ2-5; D is ambiguous. Germline V gene data show CDR1 as KGHSH and CDR2 as LQKENI. V lost 1 base to trimming and J lost 5 bases, with 17 bases between them. The length of the CDR3 is 16 residues.

This clonotype was seen repeatedly, ten times or more. This rearrangement joins TRBV12-3 or TRBV12-4 to TRBJ1-2; D uncertain. This CDR3 has 15 residues. V lost 2 bases and J 4 bases, leaving 14 bases between the germline ends. CDR3 coding DNA: TGTGCCAGCAGTTTAAGGGCAGGAGAACGCTATGGCTACACCTTC. Translating it yields CASSLRAGERYGYTF.

This clonotype was recorded at least ten times. The genes are TRBV29-1 and TRBJ1-1; D uncertain. The length of the CDR3 is 10 residues. CDR1 and CDR2 from the germline V gene are SQVTM and ANQGSEA. Trimming took off 4 bases at V and 5 bases at J, with 5 bases between the two ends. DNA of the CDR3: TGCAGCGTTGTCCATACTGAAGCTTTCTTT. It encodes CSVVHTEAFF.

V usage is TRBV20-1 and J usage is TRBJ1-1, with D maybe TRBD1 (5 bases). Looked up from germline, CDR1 is DFQATT and CDR2 is SNEGSKA (reference sequence). The CDR3 is 14 residues long. V lost 6 bases, J lost 5 bases, and 19 bases lay in between. The CDR3: CSAPGGGLGTEAFF. In DNA, the CDR3 is TGCAGTGCCCCCGGGGGGGGTCTAGGGACTGAAGCTTTCTTT.

Details on this clonotype: This could be a read error, since a much larger clone is one nucleotide away. In this CDR3 the conserved last residue, phenylalanine or tryptophan, is missing, so a read error is likely. V gene TRBV7-8 combines with J gene TRBJ2-1; D unclear. The V gene's germline CDR1 is SGHVS and CDR2 FQNEAQ. Trimming removed 2 bases from V and 7 bases from J, with 15 bases in between. The CDR3 covers 15 residues. The CDR3 nucleotides are TGTGCCAGCAGCTTAAGGGTTGATTTGGGGAATGAGCAGTTCCTC. The encoded protein is CASSLRVDLGNEQFL.

This clonotype appeared many times. The chain employs TRBV12-3 or TRBV12-4 and TRBJ2-2; possible D gene TRBD2, 5 bases. Deletions cut 2 bases from V and 5 bases from J, with 12 bases between. This CDR3 is 15 amino acids long. CDR3 protein: CASSLPGWYTGELFF. CDR3 nucleotide sequence: TGTGCCAGCAGTTTACCGGGGTGGTATACCGGGGAGCTGTTTTTT.

This clonotype was counted only a few times. This chain joins TRBV20-1 and TRBJ1-1; D remains unclear. Trimming removed 4 bases at V and 1 base at J, with 7 bases between. The germline gives CDR1 DFQATT, CDR2 SNEGSKA (reference sequence). The CDR3 has 12 residues. DNA of the CDR3: TGCAGTGCTATCCCGGGGAACACTGAAGCTTTCTTT. This gives the protein CSAIPGNTEAFF.